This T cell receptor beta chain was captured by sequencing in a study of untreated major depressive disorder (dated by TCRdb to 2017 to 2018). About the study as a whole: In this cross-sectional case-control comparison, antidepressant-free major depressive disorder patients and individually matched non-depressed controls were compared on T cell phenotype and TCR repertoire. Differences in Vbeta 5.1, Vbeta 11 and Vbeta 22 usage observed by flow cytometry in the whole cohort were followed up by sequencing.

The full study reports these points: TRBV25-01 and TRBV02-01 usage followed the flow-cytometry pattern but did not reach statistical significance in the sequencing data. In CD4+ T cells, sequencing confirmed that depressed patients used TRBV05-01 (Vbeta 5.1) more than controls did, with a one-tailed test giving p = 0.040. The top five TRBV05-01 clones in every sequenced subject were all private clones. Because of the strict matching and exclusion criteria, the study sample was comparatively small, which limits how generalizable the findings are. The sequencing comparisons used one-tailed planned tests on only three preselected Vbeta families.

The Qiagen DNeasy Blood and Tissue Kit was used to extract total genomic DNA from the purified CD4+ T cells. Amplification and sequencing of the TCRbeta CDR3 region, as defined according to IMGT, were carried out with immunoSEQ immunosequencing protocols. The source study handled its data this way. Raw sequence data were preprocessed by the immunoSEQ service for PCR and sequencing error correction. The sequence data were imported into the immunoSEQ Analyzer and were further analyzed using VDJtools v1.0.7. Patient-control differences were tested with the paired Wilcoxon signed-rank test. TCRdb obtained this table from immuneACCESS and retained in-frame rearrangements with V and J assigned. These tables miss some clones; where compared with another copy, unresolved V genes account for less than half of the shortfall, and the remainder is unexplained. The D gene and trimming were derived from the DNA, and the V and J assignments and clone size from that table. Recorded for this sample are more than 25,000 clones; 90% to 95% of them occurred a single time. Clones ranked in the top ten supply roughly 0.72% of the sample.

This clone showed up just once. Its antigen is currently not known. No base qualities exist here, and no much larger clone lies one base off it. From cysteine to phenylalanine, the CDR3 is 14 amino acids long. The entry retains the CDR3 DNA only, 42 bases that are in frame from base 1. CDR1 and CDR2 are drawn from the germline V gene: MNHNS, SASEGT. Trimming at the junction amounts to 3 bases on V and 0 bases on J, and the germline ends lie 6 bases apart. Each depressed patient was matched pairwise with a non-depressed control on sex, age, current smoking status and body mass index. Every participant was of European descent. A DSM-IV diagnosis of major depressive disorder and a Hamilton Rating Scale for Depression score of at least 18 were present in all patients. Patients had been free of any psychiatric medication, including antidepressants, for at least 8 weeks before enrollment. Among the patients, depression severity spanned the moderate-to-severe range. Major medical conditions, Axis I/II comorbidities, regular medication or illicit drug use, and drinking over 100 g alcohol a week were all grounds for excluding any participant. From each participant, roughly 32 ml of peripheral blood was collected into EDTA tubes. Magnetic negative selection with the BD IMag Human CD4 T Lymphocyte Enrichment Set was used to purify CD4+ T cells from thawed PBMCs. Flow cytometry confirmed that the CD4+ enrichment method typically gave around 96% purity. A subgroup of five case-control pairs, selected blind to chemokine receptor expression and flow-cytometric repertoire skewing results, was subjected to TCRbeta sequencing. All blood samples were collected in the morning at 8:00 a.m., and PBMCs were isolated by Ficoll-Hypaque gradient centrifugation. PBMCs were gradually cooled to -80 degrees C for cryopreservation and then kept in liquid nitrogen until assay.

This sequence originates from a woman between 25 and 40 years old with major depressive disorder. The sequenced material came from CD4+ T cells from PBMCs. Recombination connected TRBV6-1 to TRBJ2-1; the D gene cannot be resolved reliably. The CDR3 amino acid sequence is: CASSEYSSYNEQFF. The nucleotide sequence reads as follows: TGTGCCAGCAGTGAGTACAGCTCCTACAATGAGCAGTTCTTC.